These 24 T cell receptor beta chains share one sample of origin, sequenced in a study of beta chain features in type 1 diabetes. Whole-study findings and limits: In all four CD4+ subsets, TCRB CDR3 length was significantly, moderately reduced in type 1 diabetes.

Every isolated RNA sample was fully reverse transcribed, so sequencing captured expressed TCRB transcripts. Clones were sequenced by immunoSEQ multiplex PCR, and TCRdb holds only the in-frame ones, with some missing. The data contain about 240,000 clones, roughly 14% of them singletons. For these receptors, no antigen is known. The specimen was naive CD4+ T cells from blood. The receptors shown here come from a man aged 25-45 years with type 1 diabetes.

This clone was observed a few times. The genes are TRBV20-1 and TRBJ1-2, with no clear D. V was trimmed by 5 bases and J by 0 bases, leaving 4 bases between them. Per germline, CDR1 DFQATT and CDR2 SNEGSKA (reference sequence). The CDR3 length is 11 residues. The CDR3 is CSARANYGYTF. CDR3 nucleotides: TGCAGTGCTCGGGCTAACTATGGCTACACCTTC.

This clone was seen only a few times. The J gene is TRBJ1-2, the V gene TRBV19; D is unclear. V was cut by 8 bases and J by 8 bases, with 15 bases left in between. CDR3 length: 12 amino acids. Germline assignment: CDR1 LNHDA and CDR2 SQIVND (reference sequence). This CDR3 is CASSPGGNGYTF. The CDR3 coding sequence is TGTGCCAGTTCCCCGGGAGGGAACGGCTACACCTTC.

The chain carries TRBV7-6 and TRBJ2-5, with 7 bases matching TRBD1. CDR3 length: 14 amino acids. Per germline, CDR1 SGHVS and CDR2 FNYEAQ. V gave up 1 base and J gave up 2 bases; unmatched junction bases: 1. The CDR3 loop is CASSLGQGQETQYF. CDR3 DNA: TGTGCCAGCAGCTTAGGACAGGGTCAAGAGACCCAGTACTTC.

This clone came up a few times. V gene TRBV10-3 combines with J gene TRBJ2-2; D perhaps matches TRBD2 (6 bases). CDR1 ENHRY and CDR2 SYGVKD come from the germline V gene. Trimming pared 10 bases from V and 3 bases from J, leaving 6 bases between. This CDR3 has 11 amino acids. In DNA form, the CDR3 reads TGTGCCACGGGGGACACCGGGGAGCTGTTTTTT. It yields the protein CATGDTGELFF.

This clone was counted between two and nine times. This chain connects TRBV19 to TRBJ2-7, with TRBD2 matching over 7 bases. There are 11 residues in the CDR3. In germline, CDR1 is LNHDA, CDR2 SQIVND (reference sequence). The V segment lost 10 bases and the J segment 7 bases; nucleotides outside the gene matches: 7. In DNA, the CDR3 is TGTGCCACCCGGACGGGGGGAGAGCAGTACTTC. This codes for CATRTGGEQYF.

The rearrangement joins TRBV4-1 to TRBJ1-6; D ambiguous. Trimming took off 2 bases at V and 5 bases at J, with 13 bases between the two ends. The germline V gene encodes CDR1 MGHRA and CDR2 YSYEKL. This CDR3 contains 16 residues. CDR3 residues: CASSQRSSGDNSPLHF. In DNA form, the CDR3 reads TGCGCCAGCAGCCAACGGTCGTCCGGTGATAATTCACCCCTCCACTTT.

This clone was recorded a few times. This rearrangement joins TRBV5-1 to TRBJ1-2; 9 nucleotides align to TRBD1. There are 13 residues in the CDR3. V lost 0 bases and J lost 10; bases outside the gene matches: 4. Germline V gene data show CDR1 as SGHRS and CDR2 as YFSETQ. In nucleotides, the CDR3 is TGCGCCAGCAGCTTGGGGGACAGGGCCGCCTACACCTTC. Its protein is CASSLGDRAAYTF.

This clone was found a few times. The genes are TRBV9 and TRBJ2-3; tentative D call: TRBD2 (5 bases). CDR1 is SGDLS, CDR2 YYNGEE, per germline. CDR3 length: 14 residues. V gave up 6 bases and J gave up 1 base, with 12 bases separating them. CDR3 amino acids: CASNGGQGTDTQYF. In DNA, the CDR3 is TGTGCCAGCAACGGAGGCCAGGGCACAGATACGCAGTATTTT. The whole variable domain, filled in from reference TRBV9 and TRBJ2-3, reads DSGVTQTPKHLITATGQRVTLRCSPRSGDLSVYWYQQSLDQGLQFLIQYYNGEERAKGNILERFSAQQFPDLHSELNLSSLELGDSALYFCASNGGQGTDTQYFGPGTRLTVL.

The CDR3: CASSLTDRVSWGNTEAFF. The CDR3 nucleotides are TGTGCCAGCAGTTTAACGGACAGGGTCTCGTGGGGTAACACTGAAGCTTTCTTT. The chain joins TRBV27 to TRBJ1-1, with 8 bases identical to TRBD1. The V segment lost 2 bases and the J segment 2 bases; nucleotides outside the gene matches: 13. Germline CDR1 is MNHEY and CDR2 is SMNVEV (reference sequence). The CDR3 runs 18 residues.

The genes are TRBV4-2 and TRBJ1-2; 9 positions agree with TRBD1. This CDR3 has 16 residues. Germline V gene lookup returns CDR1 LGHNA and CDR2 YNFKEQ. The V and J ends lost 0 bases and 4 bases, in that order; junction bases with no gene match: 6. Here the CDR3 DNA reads TGTGCCAGCAGCCAAGACATGGGGGACAGGGTCTATGGCTACACCTTC. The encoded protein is CASSQDMGDRVYGYTF.

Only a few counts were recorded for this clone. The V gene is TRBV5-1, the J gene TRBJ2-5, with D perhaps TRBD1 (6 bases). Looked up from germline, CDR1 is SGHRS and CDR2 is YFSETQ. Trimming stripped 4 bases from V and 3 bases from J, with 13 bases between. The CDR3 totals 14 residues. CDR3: CASSTSPGEETQYF. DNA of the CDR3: TGCGCCAGCAGCACCTCCCCAGGGGAAGAGACCCAGTACTTC.

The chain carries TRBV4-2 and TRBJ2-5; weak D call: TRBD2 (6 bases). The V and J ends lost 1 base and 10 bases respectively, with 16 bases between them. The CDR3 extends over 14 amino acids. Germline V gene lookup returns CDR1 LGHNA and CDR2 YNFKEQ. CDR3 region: CASSQGGDGGGQYF. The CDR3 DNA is TGTGCCAGCAGCCAAGGGGGGGACGGGGGTGGCCAGTACTTC.

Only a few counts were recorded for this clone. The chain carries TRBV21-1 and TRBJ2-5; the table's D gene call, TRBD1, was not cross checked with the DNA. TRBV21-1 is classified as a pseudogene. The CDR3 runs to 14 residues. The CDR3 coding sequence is TGTGCCAGCAGCAGCCGGACAGGGAAAGAGACCCAGTACTTC. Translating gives CASSSRTGKETQYF.

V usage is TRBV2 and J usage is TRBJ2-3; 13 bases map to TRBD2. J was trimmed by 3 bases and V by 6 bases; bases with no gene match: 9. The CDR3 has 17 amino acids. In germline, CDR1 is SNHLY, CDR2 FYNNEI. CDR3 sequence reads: CASRNGTSGKGTDTQYF. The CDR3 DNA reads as TGTGCCAGCAGGAACGGGACTAGCGGGAAGGGGACAGATACGCAGTATTTT.

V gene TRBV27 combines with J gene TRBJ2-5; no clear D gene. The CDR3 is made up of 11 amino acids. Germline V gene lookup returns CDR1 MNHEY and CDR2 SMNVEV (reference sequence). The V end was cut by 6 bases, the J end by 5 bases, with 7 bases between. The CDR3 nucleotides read TGTGCCAGCAGCCCCGGGGAGACCCAGTACTTC. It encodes CASSPGETQYF.

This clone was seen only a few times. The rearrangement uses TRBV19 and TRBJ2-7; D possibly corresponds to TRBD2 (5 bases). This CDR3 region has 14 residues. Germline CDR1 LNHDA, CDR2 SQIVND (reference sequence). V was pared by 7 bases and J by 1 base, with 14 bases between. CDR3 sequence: CASKRVYGSYEQYF. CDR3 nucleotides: TGTGCCAGTAAGAGGGTTTACGGTTCCTACGAGCAGTACTTC.

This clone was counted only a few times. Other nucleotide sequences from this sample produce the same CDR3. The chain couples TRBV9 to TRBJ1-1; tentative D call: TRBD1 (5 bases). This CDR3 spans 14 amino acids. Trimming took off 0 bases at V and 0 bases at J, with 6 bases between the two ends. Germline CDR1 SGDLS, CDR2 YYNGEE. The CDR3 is CASSVGGMNTEAFF. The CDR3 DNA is TGTGCCAGCAGCGTAGGGGGCATGAACACTGAAGCTTTCTTT.

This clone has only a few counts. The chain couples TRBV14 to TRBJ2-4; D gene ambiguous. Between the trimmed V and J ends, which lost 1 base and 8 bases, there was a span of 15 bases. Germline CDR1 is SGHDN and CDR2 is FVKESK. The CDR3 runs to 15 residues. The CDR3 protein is CASSQALVRPDIQYF. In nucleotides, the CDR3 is TGTGCCAGCAGCCAAGCACTTGTCCGCCCGGACATTCAGTACTTC. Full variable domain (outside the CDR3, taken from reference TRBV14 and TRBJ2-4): EAGVTQFPSHSVIEKGQTVTLRCDPISGHDNLYWYRRVMGKEIKFLLHFVKESKQDESGMPNNRFLAERTGGTYSTLKVQPAELEDSGVYFCASSQALVRPDIQYFGAGTRLSVL.

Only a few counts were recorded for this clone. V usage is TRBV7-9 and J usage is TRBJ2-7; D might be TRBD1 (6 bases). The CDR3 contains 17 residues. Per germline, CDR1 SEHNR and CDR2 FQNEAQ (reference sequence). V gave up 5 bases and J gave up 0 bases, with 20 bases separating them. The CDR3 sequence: CASSPYSTGTSSYEQYF. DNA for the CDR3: TGTGCCAGCAGCCCTTATTCGACAGGTACCAGCTCCTACGAGCAGTACTTC.

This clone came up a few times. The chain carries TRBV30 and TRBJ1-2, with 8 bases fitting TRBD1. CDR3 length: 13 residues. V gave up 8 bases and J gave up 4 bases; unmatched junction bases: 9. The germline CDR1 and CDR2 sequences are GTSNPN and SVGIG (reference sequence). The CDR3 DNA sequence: TGTGCCGGGTCCTTTGGGACAGGCTATGGCTACACCTTC. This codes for CAGSFGTGYGYTF.

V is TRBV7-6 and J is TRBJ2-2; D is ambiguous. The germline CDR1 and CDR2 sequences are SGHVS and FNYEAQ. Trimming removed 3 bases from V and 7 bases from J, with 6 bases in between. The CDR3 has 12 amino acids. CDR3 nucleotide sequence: TGTGCCAGCAGCTTTAAAAACGGGGAGCTGTTTTTT. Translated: CASSFKNGELFF.

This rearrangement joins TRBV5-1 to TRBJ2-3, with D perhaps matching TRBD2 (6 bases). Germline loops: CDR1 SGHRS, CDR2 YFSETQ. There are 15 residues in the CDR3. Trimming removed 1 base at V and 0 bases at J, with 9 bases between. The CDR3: CASSLLGTSTDTQYF. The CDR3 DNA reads TGCGCCAGCAGCTTGTTAGGGACTAGCACAGATACGCAGTATTTT.

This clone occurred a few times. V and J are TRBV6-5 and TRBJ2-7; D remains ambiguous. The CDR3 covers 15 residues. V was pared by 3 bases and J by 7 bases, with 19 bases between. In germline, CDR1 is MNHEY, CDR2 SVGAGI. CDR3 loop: CASSYPSTGSREQYF. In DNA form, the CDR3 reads TGTGCCAGCAGTTATCCATCGACTGGGTCTAGGGAGCAGTACTTC.

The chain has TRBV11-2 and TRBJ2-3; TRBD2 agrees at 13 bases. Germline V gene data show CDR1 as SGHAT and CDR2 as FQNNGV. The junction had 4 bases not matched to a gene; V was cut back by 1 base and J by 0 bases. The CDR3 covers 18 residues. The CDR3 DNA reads TGTGCCAGCAGCTTAGCGACTAGCGGGAGGCATAGCACAGATACGCAGTATTTT. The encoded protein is CASSLATSGRHSTDTQYF.